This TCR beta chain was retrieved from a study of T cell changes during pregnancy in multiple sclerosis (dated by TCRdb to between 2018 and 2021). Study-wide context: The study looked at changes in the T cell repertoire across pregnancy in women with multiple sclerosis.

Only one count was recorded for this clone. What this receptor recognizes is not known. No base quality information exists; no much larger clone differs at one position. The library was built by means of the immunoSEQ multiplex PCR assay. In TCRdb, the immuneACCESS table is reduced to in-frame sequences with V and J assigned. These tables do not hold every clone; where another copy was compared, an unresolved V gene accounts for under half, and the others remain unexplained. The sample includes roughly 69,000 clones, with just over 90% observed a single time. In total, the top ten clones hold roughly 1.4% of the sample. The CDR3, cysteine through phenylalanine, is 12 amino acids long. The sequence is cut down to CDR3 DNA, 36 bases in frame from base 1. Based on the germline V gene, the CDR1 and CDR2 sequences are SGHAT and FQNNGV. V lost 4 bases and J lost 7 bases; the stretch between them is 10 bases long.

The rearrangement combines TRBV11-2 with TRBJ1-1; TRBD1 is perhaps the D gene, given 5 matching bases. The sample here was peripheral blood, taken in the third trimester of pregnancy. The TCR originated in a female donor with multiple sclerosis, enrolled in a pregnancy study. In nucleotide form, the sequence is TGTGCCAGCAGCTGGGGGGGAGGTGAAGCTTTCTTT. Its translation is CASSWGGGEAFF.